The T cell receptor (beta chain) under discussion was sequenced for a study of shared clonotypes between healthy human individuals. Terminally differentiated effector memory CD45RA+ cells were left out of the naive CD8 fraction, which was CD45RO-negative and positively selected for CCR7. This CDR3 has 15 amino acids. Unmatched junction bases numbered 7, after V lost 4 bases and J lost 4 bases. Germline CDR1 and CDR2: MNHNS and SASEGT. The repertoire was sequenced with immunoSEQ multiplex PCR; TCRdb's copy has only in-frame clones and lacks some. The table includes millions of clones, about 92% detected once.

The clonotype was recovered from a man between 18 and 29 years old in good health. Some clones in this sample may be carry-over from other donors' samples. Sequences were obtained from naive CD8+ T cells from PBMCs. The chain couples TRBV6-1 to TRBJ2-7, with 10 bases matching TRBD1. The CDR3 here is CASSGSDRGPYEQYF. The DNA for the CDR3 is TGTGCCAGCAGTGGATCCGACAGGGGGCCATACGAGCAGTACTTC.